This T cell receptor beta chain is from a study of CD8+ T cells in alopecia areata. Study conclusions and caveats: It was less clear whether patients shared TCRs than it was in mice, possibly because of HLA. Lesional scalp, especially alopecia totalis/universalis, showed higher clonality than normal scalp.

Across about five patients, CD4+ cells underwent sorting into CD25+CD127- cells. PBMC-derived CD4+ and CD8+ T cells were sorted. As regards this clone: Its antigen is still unknown.

Germline lookup yields CDR1 SQVTM and CDR2 ANQGSEA. The CDR3 totals 12 residues. Trimming pared 5 bases from V and 5 bases from J, leaving 12 bases between. cDNA prepared by RNA extraction and subsequent reverse transcription served as the template for sequencing. Profiled with immunoSEQ multiplex PCR; TCRdb holds only in-frame clones, not every one. The data contain 30,000 to 45,000 clones, over 50% of them singletons. This clonotype was obtained from a human donor with alopecia areata. This rearrangement joins TRBV29-1 to TRBJ1-1; D gene unclear. Sequenced sample: CD4+ Tregs sorted from blood. The CDR3 spells CSVQVEWTEAFF. CDR3 nucleotide sequence: TGCAGCGTTCAGGTGGAATGGACTGAAGCTTTCTTT.